The 24 T cell receptor beta chains below were found in one sample sequenced in a study of T cells in Graves' hyperthyroidism and ophthalmopathy. The TCR beta CDR3 regions underwent amplification using RNA transcripts as the source. Primed by the HTBI set, a first-round RT-PCR was run on the TCR CDR3. TCRdb processed the multiplex PCR reads anew with MiXCR; each CDR3 protein has one entry. The sample records fewer than 600,000 distinct CDR3 sequences, 11% to 15% being singletons. The source material was blood. The source of these receptors is a woman aged 40 to 55 with Graves' hyperthyroidism.

This clonotype came up many times. The chain is built from TRBV28 and TRBJ2-5; weak D call: TRBD2 (5 bases). This CDR3 region has 15 residues. Germline V gives CDR1 MDHEN, CDR2 SYDVKM. The V gene lost 2 bases and the J gene lost 5 bases, with 15 bases spanning the gap. For the CDR3, the DNA is TGTGCCAGCAGTTTAGGAGGCAACGAGTGGGAGACCCAGTACTTC. Translated, it gives CASSLGGNEWETQYF.

This clonotype was recorded many times. The chain combines TRBV20-1 with TRBJ2-1; either TRBD1 or TRBD2 may supply D (7 bases each). Trimming took 3 bases from V and 5 from J, leaving 20 bases between them. This CDR3 spans 16 amino acids. Looked up from germline, CDR1 is DFQATT and CDR2 is SNEGSKA (reference sequence). In nucleotides, the CDR3 is TGCAGTGCTAGGTCAGGGGGGCTAGCGGCCGACAATGAGCAGTTCTTC. The encoded protein is CSARSGGLAADNEQFF.

This clonotype has only a few counts. J is TRBJ1-1 and V is TRBV19; no clear D. The CDR3 loop spans 17 amino acids. With 6 bases removed from V and 0 bases from J, the gap between germline ends came to 20 bases. Germline CDR1 is LNHDA and CDR2 is SQIVND (reference sequence). This CDR3 reads CASSLLGRQGMNTEAFF. The CDR3 DNA reads TGTGCCAGTAGCCTACTAGGACGTCAAGGGATGAACACTGAAGCTTTCTTT.

This clonotype was seen repeatedly, ten times or more. V usage is TRBV3-1 and J usage is TRBJ2-1; D is unclear. This CDR3 contains 13 residues. V was cut by 4 bases and J by 5 bases, with 9 bases left in between. CDR1 is LGHDT, CDR2 YNNKEL, per germline (reference sequence). The CDR3: CASSRTMNNEQFF. As DNA, the CDR3 is TGTGCCAGCAGCCGCACCATGAACAATGAGCAGTTCTTC.

This clonotype was found a few times. This chain connects TRBV5-1 to TRBJ1-2; 11 positions match TRBD1. V was clipped by 4 bases and J by 10 bases; unmatched bases: 12. This CDR3 region has 15 residues. Germline-derived CDR1 and CDR2 are SGHRS and YFSETQ. The CDR3 region has the DNA TGCGCCAGCAGCACAAGGACAGGGGGCGGAGCTGACTACACCTTC. Residues: CASSTRTGGGADYTF.

This chain links TRBV30 with TRBJ2-7, with 9 bases that match TRBD1. The J segment lost 2 bases and the V segment lost 3 bases, leaving 5 bases of the junction unmatched. The germline V gene encodes CDR1 GTSNPN and CDR2 SVGIG (reference sequence). The CDR3 is 14 residues long. The DNA for the CDR3 is TGTGCCTGGAGACACCGGGACAGGGCCTACGAGCAGTACTTC. It codes for CAWRHRDRAYEQYF.

At least ten counts were recorded for this clonotype. The CDR3 reads CASQTGGGQETQYF. In DNA, the CDR3 is TGTGCCAGCCAGACAGGGGGCGGGCAAGAGACCCAGTACTTC. V is TRBV5-6 and J is TRBJ2-5; 10 nucleotides agree with TRBD1. CDR1 is SGHDT, CDR2 YYEEEE, per germline. V was pared by 7 bases and J by 2 bases, with 5 bases of the junction left unmatched. The CDR3 is 14 amino acids. The full variable domain, its missing parts supplied by reference TRBV5-6 and TRBJ2-5, is DAGVTQSPTHLIKTRGQQVTLRCSPKSGHDTVSWYQQALGQGPQFIFQYYEEEERQRGNFPDRFSGHQFPNYSSELNVNALLLGDSALYLCASQTGGGQETQYFGPGTRLLVL.

V and J are TRBV10-3 and TRBJ2-2, with 12 bases that match TRBD2. V shed 10 bases and J 5 bases; nucleotides not matched to a gene: 11. Germline assignment: CDR1 ENHRY and CDR2 SYGVKD. This CDR3 comprises 16 residues. The CDR3, as DNA: TGTGCCACACAAACTTCGGGACTAGCGGGTACCGGGGAGCTGTTTTTT. Its protein is CATQTSGLAGTGELFF.

The sample holds many counts of this clonotype. The chain uses TRBV3-1 and TRBJ1-5; D may be TRBD1 (5 bases). This CDR3 spans 16 amino acids. Germline CDR1 LGHDT, CDR2 YNNKEL (reference sequence). V gave up 1 base and J gave up 2 bases, with 12 bases separating them. The DNA for the CDR3 is TGTGCCAGCAGCCAAGGGGGCGGGGCTGGCAATCAGCCCCAGCATTTT. This codes for CASSQGGGAGNQPQHF.

In this sample, this clonotype turned up a few times. This chain links TRBV24-1 with TRBJ1-3; the D gene is possibly TRBD1 (6 bases). Trimming left V 8 bases short and J 2 bases short, with 6 bases between. Germline-derived CDR1 and CDR2 are KGHDR and SFDVKD. This CDR3 has 12 residues. DNA of the CDR3: TGTGCCACCAAGGGGGCTGGAAACACCATATATTTT. Residues: CATKGAGNTIYF.

This clonotype was observed a handful of times. The chain joins TRBV19 to TRBJ2-1; 10 nucleotides agree with TRBD2. The CDR3 is 16 residues long. CDR1 is LNHDA and CDR2 is SQIVND in the germline V gene (reference sequence). V gave up 3 bases and J gave up 7 bases; unmatched junction bases: 9. CDR3 region: CASSIWASGSGNEQFF. The CDR3 region has the DNA TGTGCCAGTAGTATTTGGGCTAGCGGGAGCGGTAATGAGCAGTTCTTC.

The chain has TRBV10-3 and TRBJ1-5, with D perhaps matching TRBD1 (5 bases). The germline V gene has CDR1 ENHRY and CDR2 SYGVKD. V lost 3 bases, J lost 7 bases, and 10 bases lay in between. The CDR3 has 13 residues. DNA for the CDR3: TGTGCCATCAGTGAAGGCAGGGTACAGCCCCAGCATTTT. Translating it yields CAISEGRVQPQHF.

The J gene is TRBJ1-5, the V gene TRBV20-1, with 7 nucleotides matching TRBD1. CDR3 size: 15 residues. Germline CDR1 and CDR2: DFQATT and SNEGSKA (reference sequence). V shed 3 bases, J shed 0 bases, and the junction held 5 bases outside the gene matches. For the CDR3, the DNA is TGCAGTGCTAGGGACAGGACTCTTAGCAATCAGCCCCAGCATTTT. Translation: CSARDRTLSNQPQHF.

Only a few counts were recorded for this clonotype. The rearrangement joins TRBV18 to TRBJ2-2; D remains ambiguous. The V gene's germline CDR1 is KGHSH and CDR2 LQKENI. The CDR3 covers 14 residues. V was trimmed by 6 bases and J by 1 base, leaving 9 bases between them. CDR3 region: CASSESRNTGELFF. In DNA form, the CDR3 reads TGTGCCAGCTCCGAGAGTAGGAACACCGGGGAGCTGTTTTTT. The entire variable domain, with the rest obtained from reference TRBV18 and TRBJ2-2, is as follows: NAGVMQNPRHLVRRRGQEARLRCSPMKGHSHVYWYRQLPEEGLKFMVYLQKENIIDESGMPKERFSAEFPKEGPSILRIQQVVRGDSAAYFCASSESRNTGELFFGEGSRLTVL.

The chain links TRBV29-1 to TRBJ2-3; D might be TRBD2 (6 bases). V gave up 4 bases and J gave up 2 bases, with 10 bases separating them. The length of the CDR3 is 13 residues. CDR1 is SQVTM and CDR2 is ANQGSEA in the germline V gene. DNA for the CDR3: TGCAGCGTTGTGGCGGGGAACACAGATACGCAGTATTTT. Its protein is CSVVAGNTDTQYF.

This clonotype was counted between two and nine times. The chain couples TRBV12-3 or TRBV12-4 to TRBJ1-3; D is ambiguous. The CDR3 contains 14 residues. Between the trimmed V and J ends, which lost 9 bases and 0 bases, there was a span of 12 bases. CDR3 residues: CASDSGSSGNTIYF. The CDR3 region has the DNA TGTGCCAGTGACTCGGGAAGCTCTGGAAACACCATATATTTT.

The table lists this clonotype with many counts. V usage is TRBV20-1 and J usage is TRBJ2-4; D might be TRBD1 (5 bases). Germline V gene sequence: CDR1 DFQATT, CDR2 SNEGSKA (reference sequence). This CDR3 has 15 residues. The V end lost 5 bases, the J end lost 4 bases, and 18 bases lay between the germline ends. The CDR3 coding sequence is TGCAGTGCTCCTGATCCCAGGGCCCAAAAAAACATTCAGTACTTC. Encoded protein: CSAPDPRAQKNIQYF.

This chain's CDR3 is CASSPANGGRNTDTQYF. Here the CDR3 DNA reads TGTGCCAGCTCACCAGCAAACGGGGGGAGGAACACAGATACGCAGTATTTT. V gene TRBV18 combines with J gene TRBJ2-3, with TRBD2 matching over 7 bases. The V and J ends lost 2 bases and 2 bases, in that order; junction bases with no gene match: 10. This CDR3 comprises 17 residues. Germline lookup yields CDR1 KGHSH and CDR2 LQKENI.

This clonotype was seen more than once but under ten times. An end of the junction differs from the germline gene, which may be a read error. As DNA, the CDR3 is TGTGCCAGCAGTGTAGCGGGAGGGACCTACGAGCAGTACTTC. It translates to CASSVAGGTYEQYF. V is TRBV12-3 or TRBV12-4 and J is TRBJ2-7; the match to TRBD2 covers 11 bases. The CDR3 is made up of 14 amino acids.

This clonotype appeared a few times. The chain combines TRBV6-1 with TRBJ2-3; 11 positions match TRBD2. The CDR3 is 16 amino acids. The germline V gene encodes CDR1 MNHNS and CDR2 SASEGT. Germline trimming cut 5 bases from V and 4 bases from J; bases unmatched to any gene: 8. Here the CDR3 DNA reads TGTGCCAGCAGTCCCCGAACTAGCGGGAGTTCAGATACGCAGTATTTT. It yields the protein CASSPRTSGSSDTQYF.

V usage is TRBV14 and J usage is TRBJ2-5; D not certain. The germline V gene has CDR1 SGHDN and CDR2 FVKESK. The CDR3 contains 15 residues. Trimming pared 4 bases from V and 5 bases from J, leaving 17 bases between. CDR3 DNA sequence: TGTGCCAGCAGCCCAGCCGGTAAAATGCGGGAGACCCAGTACTTC. Amino acid sequence: CASSPAGKMRETQYF. Full variable domain (missing parts from reference TRBV14 and TRBJ2-5): EAGVTQFPSHSVIEKGQTVTLRCDPISGHDNLYWYRRVMGKEIKFLLHFVKESKQDESGMPNNRFLAERTGGTYSTLKVQPAELEDSGVYFCASSPAGKMRETQYFGPGTRLLVL.

This clonotype was observed a few times. The chain employs TRBV5-1 and TRBJ2-1; D might be TRBD1 (6 bases). V gave up 6 bases and J gave up 0 bases, with 16 bases separating them. This CDR3 comprises 16 residues. Looked up from germline, CDR1 is SGHRS and CDR2 is YFSETQ. CDR3 region: CASTLTGTSSYNEQFF. The CDR3 DNA reads as TGCGCCAGCACCCTGACCGGGACATCCTCCTACAATGAGCAGTTCTTC.

The chain joins TRBV5-1 to TRBJ2-7; 8 bases are shared with TRBD2. There are 13 residues in the CDR3. After removal of 6 bases from V and 2 bases from J, the junction contained 4 bases not matched to a gene. Per germline, CDR1 SGHRS and CDR2 YFSETQ. DNA for the CDR3: TGCGCCAGCACAGCGGGAGCCCCCTACGAGCAGTACTTC. This translates into CASTAGAPYEQYF.

This clonotype was seen at least ten times. The chain carries TRBV2 and TRBJ2-7; D perhaps matches TRBD1 (5 bases). The CDR3 sequence is 14 residues long. The germline CDR1 and CDR2 sequences are SNHLY and FYNNEI. Trimming took off 7 bases at V and 0 bases at J, with 13 bases between the two ends. The CDR3 spells CASMPREFSYEQYF. The DNA for the CDR3 is TGTGCCAGCATGCCCAGGGAATTCTCCTACGAGCAGTACTTC.